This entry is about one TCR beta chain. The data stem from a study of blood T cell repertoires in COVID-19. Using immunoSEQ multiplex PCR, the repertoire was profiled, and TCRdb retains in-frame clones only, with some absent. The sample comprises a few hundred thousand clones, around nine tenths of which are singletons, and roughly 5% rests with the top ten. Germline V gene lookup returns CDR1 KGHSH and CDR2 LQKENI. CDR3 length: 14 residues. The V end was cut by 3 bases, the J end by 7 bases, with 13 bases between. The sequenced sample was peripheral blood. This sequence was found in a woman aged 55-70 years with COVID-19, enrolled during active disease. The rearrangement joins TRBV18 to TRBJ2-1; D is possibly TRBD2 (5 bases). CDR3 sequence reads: CASSPSSGKNEQFF. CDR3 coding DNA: TGTGCCAGCTCACCCTCGAGCGGAAAGAATGAGCAGTTCTTC. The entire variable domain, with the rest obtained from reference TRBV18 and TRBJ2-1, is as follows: NAGVMQNPRHLVRRRGQEARLRCSPMKGHSHVYWYRQLPEEGLKFMVYLQKENIIDESGMPKERFSAEFPKEGPSILRIQQVVRGDSAAYFCASSPSSGKNEQFFGPGTRLTVL.